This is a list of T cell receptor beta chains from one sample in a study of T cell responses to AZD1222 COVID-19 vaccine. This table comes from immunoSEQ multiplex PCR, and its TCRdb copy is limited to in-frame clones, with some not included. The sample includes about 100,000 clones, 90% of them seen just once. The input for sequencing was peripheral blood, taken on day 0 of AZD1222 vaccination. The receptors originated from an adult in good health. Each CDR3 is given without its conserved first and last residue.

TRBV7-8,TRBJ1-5,ASSLGREGQPQH
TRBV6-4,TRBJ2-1,ASSEETSGTEQF
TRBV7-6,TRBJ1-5,ASSSRRWGSFNQPQH
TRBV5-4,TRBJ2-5,ASSLAVAGSETQY
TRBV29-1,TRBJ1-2,SVEGGTRGIYGYT
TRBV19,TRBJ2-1,ASSIGRGLGEQF
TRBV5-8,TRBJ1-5,ASSSGTVFDQPQH
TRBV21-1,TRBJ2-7,ASSARDRLSYEQY
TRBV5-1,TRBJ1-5,ASSHLHSPPSNQPQH
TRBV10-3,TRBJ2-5,ASGAEETQY
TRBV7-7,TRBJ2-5,ASSPGAPGQETQY
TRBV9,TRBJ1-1,ASSVSGAGNTEAF
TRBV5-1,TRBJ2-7,ASSLGQAISYEQY
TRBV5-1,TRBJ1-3,ASSLGQGSSGNTIY
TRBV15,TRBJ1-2,ATSRAANYGYT
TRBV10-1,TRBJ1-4,ASSPINTACRGEKLF
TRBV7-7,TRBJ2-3,AGHSERGTSTDTQY
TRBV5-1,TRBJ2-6,ASREGASGANVLT
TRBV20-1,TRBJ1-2,SASRLLGYT
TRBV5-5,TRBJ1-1,ASSLGPPSPTEAF
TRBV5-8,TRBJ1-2,ASSLTHAGGYT
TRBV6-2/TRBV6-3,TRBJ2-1,ASSAIYRRTSAYNEQF
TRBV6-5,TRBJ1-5,ASSRTGYQPQH
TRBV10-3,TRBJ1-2,AISESGFSYT
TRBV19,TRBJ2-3,ASSPTRAASTDTQY
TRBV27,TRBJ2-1,ASSLGLAGEQF
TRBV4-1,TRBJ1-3,ASSLTGGQIGCVSGNTIY
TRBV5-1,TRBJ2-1,ASRDTGGNNEQF
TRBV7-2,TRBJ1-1,ASSLAGDTEAF
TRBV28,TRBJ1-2,ATTIKGTSGYT
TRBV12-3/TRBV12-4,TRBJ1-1,ASSRRENTEAF
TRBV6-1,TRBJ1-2,ASSERAGSKANYGYT
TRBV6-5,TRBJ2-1,ASSYLGEQF
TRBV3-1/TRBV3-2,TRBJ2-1,ASSEPRTGAEQF
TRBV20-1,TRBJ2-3,SASWTAGTDTQY
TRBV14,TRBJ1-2,ASSPYRAAYGYT
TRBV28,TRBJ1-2,ASSLDTPNYGYT
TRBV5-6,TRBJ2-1,ASTLGGWDEQF
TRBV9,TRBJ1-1,ASSPHWGGATEAF
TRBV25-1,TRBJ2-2,ASSGTGKNGELF
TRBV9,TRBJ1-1,ASSVAPEGTEAF
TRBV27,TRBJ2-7,ASSGVRAQESYEQY
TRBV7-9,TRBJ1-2,ASSSGTGEGYT